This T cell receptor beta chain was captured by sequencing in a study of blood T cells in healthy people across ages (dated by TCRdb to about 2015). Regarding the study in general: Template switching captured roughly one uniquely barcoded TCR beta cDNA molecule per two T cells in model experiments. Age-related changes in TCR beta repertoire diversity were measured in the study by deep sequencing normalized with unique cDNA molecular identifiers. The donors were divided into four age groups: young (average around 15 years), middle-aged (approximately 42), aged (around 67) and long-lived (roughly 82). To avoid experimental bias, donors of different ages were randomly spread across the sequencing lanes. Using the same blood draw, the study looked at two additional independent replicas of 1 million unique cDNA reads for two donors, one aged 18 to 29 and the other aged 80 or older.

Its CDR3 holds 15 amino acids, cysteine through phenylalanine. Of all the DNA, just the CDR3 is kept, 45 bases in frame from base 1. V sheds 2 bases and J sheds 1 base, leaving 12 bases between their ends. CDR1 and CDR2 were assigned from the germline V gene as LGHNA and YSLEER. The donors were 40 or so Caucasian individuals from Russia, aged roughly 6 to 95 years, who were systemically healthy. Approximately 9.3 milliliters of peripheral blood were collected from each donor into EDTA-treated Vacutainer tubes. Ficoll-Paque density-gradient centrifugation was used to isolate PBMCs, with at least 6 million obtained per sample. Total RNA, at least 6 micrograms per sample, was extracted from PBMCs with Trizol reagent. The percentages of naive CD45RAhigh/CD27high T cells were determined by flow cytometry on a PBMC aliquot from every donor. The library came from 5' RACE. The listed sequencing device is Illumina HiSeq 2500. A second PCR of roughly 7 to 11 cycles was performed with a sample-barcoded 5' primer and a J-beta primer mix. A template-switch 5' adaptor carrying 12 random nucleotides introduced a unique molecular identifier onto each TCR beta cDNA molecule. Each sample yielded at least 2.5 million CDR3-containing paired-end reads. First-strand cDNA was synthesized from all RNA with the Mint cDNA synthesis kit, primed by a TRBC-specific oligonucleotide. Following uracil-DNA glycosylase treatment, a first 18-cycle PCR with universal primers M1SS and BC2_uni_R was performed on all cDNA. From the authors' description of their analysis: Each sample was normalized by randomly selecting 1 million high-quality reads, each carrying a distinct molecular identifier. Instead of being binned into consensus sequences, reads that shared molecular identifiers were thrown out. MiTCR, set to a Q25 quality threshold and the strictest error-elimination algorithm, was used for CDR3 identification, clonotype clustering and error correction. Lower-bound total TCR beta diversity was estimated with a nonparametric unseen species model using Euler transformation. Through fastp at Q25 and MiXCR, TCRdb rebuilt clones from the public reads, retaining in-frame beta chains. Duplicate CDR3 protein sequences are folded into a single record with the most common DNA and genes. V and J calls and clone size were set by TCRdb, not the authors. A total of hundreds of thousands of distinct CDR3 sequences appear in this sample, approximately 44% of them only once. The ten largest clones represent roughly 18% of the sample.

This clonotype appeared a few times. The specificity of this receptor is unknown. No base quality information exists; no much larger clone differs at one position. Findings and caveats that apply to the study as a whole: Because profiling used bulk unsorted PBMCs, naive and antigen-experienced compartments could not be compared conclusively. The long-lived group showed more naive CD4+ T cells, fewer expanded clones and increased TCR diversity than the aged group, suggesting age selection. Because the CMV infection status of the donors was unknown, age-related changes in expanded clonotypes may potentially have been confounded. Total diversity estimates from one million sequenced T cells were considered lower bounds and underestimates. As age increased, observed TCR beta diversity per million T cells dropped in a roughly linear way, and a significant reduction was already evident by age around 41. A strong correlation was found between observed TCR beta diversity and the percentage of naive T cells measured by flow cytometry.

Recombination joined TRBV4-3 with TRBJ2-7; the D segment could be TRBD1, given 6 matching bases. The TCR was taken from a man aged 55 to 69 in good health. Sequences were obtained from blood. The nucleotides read TGCGCCAGCAGCCAACAACAGGGTAGATCCTACGAGCAGTACTTC. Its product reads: CASSQQQGRSYEQYF.